Shown below are 7 T cell receptor beta chains from a single sample sequenced in a study of shared clonotypes between healthy human individuals. Sequencing used immunoSEQ multiplex PCR; TCRdb keeps in-frame clones, though not all of them. The sample records around 320,000 clones, around 87% being singletons. The sample taken for sequencing was memory CD8+ T cells sorted from blood. Subset given: CD45RO+ cells pooled with CCR7-negative TemRA cells. The receptors were sampled from a man between 18 and 29 years old in good health.

This chain uses TRBV7-2 with TRBJ2-7; D is possibly TRBD1 or TRBD2 (5 bases each). The germline CDR1 and CDR2 sequences are SGHTA and FQGNSA. This CDR3 has 17 amino acids. Deletions cut 6 bases from V and 0 bases from J, with 21 bases between. The CDR3 DNA follows: TGTGCCAGCAGTCCAGGACCTAGCTGGGGGTTCTCCTACGAGCAGTACTTC. Translation: CASSPGPSWGFSYEQYF.

The CDR3 sequence: CASSEWQGANEQFF. CDR3 DNA: TGCGCCAGCAGTGAGTGGCAGGGGGCCAATGAGCAGTTCTTC. The chain links TRBV10-2 to TRBJ2-1; TRBD1 agrees at 8 bases. CDR1 and CDR2 from the germline V gene are WSHSY and SAAADI. CDR3 length: 14 residues. The V segment lost 1 base and the J segment 6 bases; nucleotides outside the gene matches: 2.

The chain recombines TRBV6-1 with TRBJ1-4; D gene ambiguous. This CDR3 has 14 residues. V was shortened by 6 bases and J by 5 bases, with 13 bases between the two germline ends. Germline V lookup: CDR1 MNHNS, CDR2 SASEGT. In nucleotides, the CDR3 is TGTGCCAGCAGCCCCAGAAAATTCAATGAAAAACTGTTTTTT. Translating it yields CASSPRKFNEKLFF.

The chain is built from TRBV11-2 and TRBJ1-2; TRBD1 agrees at 8 bases. Trimming removed 1 base from V and 5 bases from J; junction bases left unmatched: 6. There are 15 residues in the CDR3. Germline CDR1 and CDR2: SGHAT and FQNNGV. The CDR3 protein is CASSLGQGSTYGYTF. CDR3 nucleotide sequence: TGTGCCAGCAGCTTAGGACAGGGGAGTACGTATGGCTACACCTTC. The full variable domain, in which reference TRBV11-2 and TRBJ1-2 provide the parts outside the CDR3, is EAGVAQSPRYKIIEKRQSVAFWCNPISGHATLYWYQQILGQGPKLLIQFQNNGVVDDSQLPKDRFSAERLKGVDSTLKIQPAKLEDSAVYLCASSLGQGSTYGYTFGSGTRLTVV.

Concerning this clone itself: A read error is possible here, since a much larger clone lies one base away. This chain joins TRBV7-9 and TRBJ1-3; possible D gene TRBD1, 5 bases. The CDR3 extends over 13 amino acids. Germline values: CDR1 SEHNR, CDR2 FQNEAQ (reference sequence). CDR3 loop: CASSEDSGNIIYF. CDR3 nucleotides: TGTGCCAGCAGCGAAGACAGCGGAAACATCATATATTTT.

The chain combines TRBV6-1 with TRBJ1-5; D gene unclear. This CDR3 is built from 15 residues. Germline values: CDR1 MNHNS, CDR2 SASEGT. Trimming removed 0 bases from V and 5 bases from J, with 11 bases in between. In DNA, the CDR3 is TGTGCCAGCAGTGAAGCCCCGGAGAGAGATCAGCCCCAGCATTTT. Its translation: CASSEAPERDQPQHF.

V usage is TRBV9 and J usage is TRBJ2-5; perhaps TRBD2 as D (6 bases). Germline CDR1 SGDLS, CDR2 YYNGEE. The length of the CDR3 is 14 residues. Trimming removed 0 bases at V and 5 bases at J, with 11 bases between. CDR3 residues: CASSVDFLAETQYF. Here the CDR3 DNA reads TGTGCCAGCAGCGTAGATTTCCTAGCGGAGACCCAGTACTTC.